This TCR beta chain was profiled in a study of CD8+ T cells in alopecia areata (dated by TCRdb to 2017 to 2018). Regarding the research as a whole: The treated patients took part in an open-label pilot trial in which moderate-to-severe alopecia areata was treated with oral tofacitinib at 5 to 10 mg twice daily. Biopsies were taken from tofacitinib-treated patients at baseline and again at 4 and 24 weeks into treatment, and several of those patients also had a later scalp biopsy. RNA came from the PAXgene miRNA kit for fixed scalp, the miRNeasy kit for PBMCs, and the RNeasy kit for mouse skin. The SALT score, which quantifies the percentage of affected scalp surface area, was used to measure disease severity in treated patients. High-throughput TCRbeta sequencing was used to examine T cell clonal expansion in alopecia areata in both the C3H/HeJ mouse model and human patients. Patients stayed on tofacitinib for 6 to 18 months and then had 6 months of follow-up off drug so that delayed response and recurrence could be assessed. On the human side, TCRbeta sequencing was run on scalp tissue and on sorted CD4+ and CD8+ peripheral blood T cells from healthy controls and from alopecia areata patients with either patchy or totalis/universalis disease. Clonality in the scalp was compared among normal scalp (n=4), patchy alopecia areata scalp (n=8), and alopecia totalis/universalis scalp (n=8). TCRbeta CDR3 regions were amplified by immunoSEQ multiplex PCR with 35 Vbeta forward and 13 Jbeta reverse primers. Paper-wide results and their limitations: Many expanded lesional clones were found to persist in scalp and blood during tofacitinib treatment, and relapse after treatment cessation may be partly explained by this persistence. Because the treated cohort was small and included a single nonresponder, larger studies are needed to assess links between baseline CD8+ expansion and response. Resident alphabeta T cells in normal human skin are also sequenced, complicating scalp TCR repertoire analysis, unlike mouse skin dominated by gammadelta T cells. Compared with mice, TCR sequences shared between patients were less clear, possibly partly because of HLA diversity across the patient population. Lesional scalp, especially in alopecia totalis/universalis, showed higher clonality and more expanded CD8+ clones than normal scalp, suggesting antigenic drive. With tofacitinib, both scalp clonality and the number of expanded CD8+ clones among the top 100 scalp clones went down significantly.

On this clone: Its antigen is currently not known. No base qualities exist here, and no much larger clone lies one base off it.

CDR1 and CDR2 (KGHSH, LQKENI) derive from the germline V gene. V drops 4 bases and J drops 5 bases, leaving 17 bases in between. The CDR3 has 15 amino acids, counting the end cysteine and phenylalanine. CDR3 DNA is the only sequence kept; it has 45 bases, read in frame from the first base. Receptor amplification or capture employed the immunoSEQ multiplex PCR assay. RNA was extracted from all samples and reverse transcribed into cDNA as template for TCR sequencing. First-strand cDNA was synthesized using SuperScript III with a 2:1 mix of oligo-dT and random hexamers. Amplification bias was assessed with a synthetic immune receptor repertoire, and residual bias was removed computationally. For the original study's pipeline: Raw reads were preprocessed to remove errors, and CDR3 was defined according to IMGT conventions as the region from the conserved cysteine to phenylalanine. Clonality was computed as 1 minus the Shannon entropy, with the entropy normalized by log2 of the number of productive unique TCRs. CD4 or CD8 identity of scalp clones was inferred by cross-referencing scalp TCRbeta sequences with sorted blood CD4 and CD8 repertoires. TCRdb took this table from immuneACCESS and kept in-frame rearrangements with V and J called. Such tables lack part of the clones; where checked against another copy, unresolved V genes explain under half of the gap, and the rest is unexplained. From that table come the V and J calls and clone size; the DNA was used to work out D and trimming. In this sample the table shows 150,000 to 200,000 clones, less than 70% of which occur a single time. The ten top clones hold 1.3% of the sample.

Reading the label with the study, this specimen's treatment or condition is: oral pan-JAK inhibitor, 5-10 mg twice daily. Peripheral blood and lesional scalp punch biopsies were obtained from patients with alopecia areata. After PBMCs were isolated by density centrifugation and stained for CD3, CD4 and CD8, a FACSAria was used to sort CD4+ and CD8+ T cells. This sequence originates from a human donor with alopecia areata. This sample comprised CD4+ T cells sorted from blood, obtained around week 50, from a patient treated with tofacitinib. Here the chain combines TRBV18 and TRBJ2-5; TRBD2 might be the D gene, on 6 matching bases. Here is the DNA: TGTGCCAGCTCACGGACGGGAGATATCCTGGAGACCCAGTACTTC. The translation is CASSRTGDILETQYF.